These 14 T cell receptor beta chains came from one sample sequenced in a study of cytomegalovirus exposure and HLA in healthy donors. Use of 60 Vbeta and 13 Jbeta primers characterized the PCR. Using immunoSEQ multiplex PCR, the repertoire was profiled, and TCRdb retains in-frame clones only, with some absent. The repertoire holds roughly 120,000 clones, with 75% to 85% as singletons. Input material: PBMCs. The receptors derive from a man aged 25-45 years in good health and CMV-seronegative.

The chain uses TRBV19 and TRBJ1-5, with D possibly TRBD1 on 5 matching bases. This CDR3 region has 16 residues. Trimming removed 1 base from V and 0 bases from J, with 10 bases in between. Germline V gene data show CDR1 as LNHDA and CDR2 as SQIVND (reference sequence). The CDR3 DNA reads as TGTGCCAGTAGTATAGGGGGCTCCTATAGCAATCAGCCCCAGCATTTT. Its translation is CASSIGGSYSNQPQHF. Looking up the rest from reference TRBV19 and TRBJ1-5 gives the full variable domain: DGGITQSPKYLFRKEGQNVTLSCEQNLNHDAMYWYRQDPGQGLRLIYYSQIVNDFQKGDIAEGYSVSREKKESFPLTVTSAQKNPTAFYLCASSIGGSYSNQPQHFGDGTRLSIL.

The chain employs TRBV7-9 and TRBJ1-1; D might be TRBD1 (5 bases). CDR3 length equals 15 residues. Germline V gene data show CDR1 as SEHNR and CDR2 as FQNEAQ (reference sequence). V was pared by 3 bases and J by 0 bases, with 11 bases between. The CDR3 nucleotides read TGTGCCAGCAGCTTTAAGACAGATTTGAACACTGAAGCTTTCTTT. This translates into CASSFKTDLNTEAFF. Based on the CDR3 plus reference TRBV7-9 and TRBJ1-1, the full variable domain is DTGVSQNPRHKITKRGQNVTFRCDPISEHNRLYWYRQTLGQGPEFLTYFQNEAQLEKSRLLSDRFSAERPKGSFSTLEIQRTEQGDSAMYLCASSFKTDLNTEAFFGQGTRLTVV.

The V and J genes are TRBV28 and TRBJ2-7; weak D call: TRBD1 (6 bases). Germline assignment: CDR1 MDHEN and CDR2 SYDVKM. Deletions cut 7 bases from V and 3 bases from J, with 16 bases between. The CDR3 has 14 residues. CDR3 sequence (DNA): TGTGCCAGCAACCGGGGACAATCTCTCTACGAGCAGTACTTC. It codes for CASNRGQSLYEQYF.

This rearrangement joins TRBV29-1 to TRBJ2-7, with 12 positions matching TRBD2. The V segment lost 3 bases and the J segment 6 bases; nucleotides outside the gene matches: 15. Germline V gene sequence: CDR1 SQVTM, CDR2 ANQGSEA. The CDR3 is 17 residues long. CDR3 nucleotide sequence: TGCAGCGTTGATTTTTCTGCTAGCGGGAGGGCCTCGGGCGAGCAGTACTTC. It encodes CSVDFSASGRASGEQYF.

CDR3 in amino acids: CASSFRTSGRDTQYF. DNA for the CDR3: TGTGCCAGCAGCTTCCGGACTAGCGGGAGGGATACGCAGTATTTT. The rearrangement links TRBV7-9 to TRBJ2-3, with 14 bases matching TRBD2. Germline lookup yields CDR1 SEHNR and CDR2 FQNEAQ (reference sequence). The CDR3 totals 15 residues. J gave up 6 bases and V 3 bases, and 2 bases lay outside the gene matches.

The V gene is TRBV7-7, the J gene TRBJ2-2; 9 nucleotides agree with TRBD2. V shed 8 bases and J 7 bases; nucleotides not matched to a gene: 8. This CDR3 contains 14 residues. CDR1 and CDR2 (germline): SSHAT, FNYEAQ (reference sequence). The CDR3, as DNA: TGTGCCAGCGGAACTAGCGGGTCCTACGGGGAGCTGTTTTTT. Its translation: CASGTSGSYGELFF. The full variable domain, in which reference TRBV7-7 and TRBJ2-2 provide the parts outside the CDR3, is GAGVSQSPRYKVTKRGQDVTLRCDPISSHATLYWYQQALGQGPEFLTYFNYEAQPDKSGLPSDRFSAERPEGSISTLTIQRTEQRDSAMYRCASGTSGSYGELFFGEGSRLTVL.

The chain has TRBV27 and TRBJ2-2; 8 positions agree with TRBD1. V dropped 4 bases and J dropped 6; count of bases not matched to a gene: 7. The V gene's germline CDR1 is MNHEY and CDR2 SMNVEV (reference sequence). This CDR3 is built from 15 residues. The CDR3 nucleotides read TGTGCCAGCAGTTCCGGACAGGGTTTGGCCGGGGAGCTGTTTTTT. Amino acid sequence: CASSSGQGLAGELFF.

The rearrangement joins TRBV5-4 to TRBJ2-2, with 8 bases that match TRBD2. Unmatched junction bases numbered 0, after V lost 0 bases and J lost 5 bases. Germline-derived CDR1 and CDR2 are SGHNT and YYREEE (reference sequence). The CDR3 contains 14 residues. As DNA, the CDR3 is TGTGCCAGCAGCTTGGGCGGGGGGACCGGGGAGCTGTTTTTT. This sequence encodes CASSLGGGTGELFF.

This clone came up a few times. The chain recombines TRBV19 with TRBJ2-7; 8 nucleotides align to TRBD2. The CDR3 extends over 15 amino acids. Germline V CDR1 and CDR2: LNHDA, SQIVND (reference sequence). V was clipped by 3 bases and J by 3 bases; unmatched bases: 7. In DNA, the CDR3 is TGTGCCAGTAGTATGAACCGGGAGGGCCGCTACGAGCAGTACTTC. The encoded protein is CASSMNREGRYEQYF.

The DNA for the CDR3 is TGTGCCAGCAGCTTAGAGTACGGGAACTACGAGCAGTACTTC. Translating gives CASSLEYGNYEQYF. The chain has TRBV11-2 and TRBJ2-7; TRBD2 is a possible D gene (5 bases). Germline V gives CDR1 SGHAT, CDR2 FQNNGV. The CDR3 runs 14 residues. Trimming shortened V by 0 bases and J by 3 bases, and 9 bases separated the two germline ends.

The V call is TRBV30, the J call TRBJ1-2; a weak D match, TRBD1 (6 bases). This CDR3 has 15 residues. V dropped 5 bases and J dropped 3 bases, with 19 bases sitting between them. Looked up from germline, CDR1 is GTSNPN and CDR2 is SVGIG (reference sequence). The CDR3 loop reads CAWEVGAEFDYGYTF. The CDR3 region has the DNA TGTGCCTGGGAAGTGGGGGCCGAATTTGACTATGGCTACACCTTC.

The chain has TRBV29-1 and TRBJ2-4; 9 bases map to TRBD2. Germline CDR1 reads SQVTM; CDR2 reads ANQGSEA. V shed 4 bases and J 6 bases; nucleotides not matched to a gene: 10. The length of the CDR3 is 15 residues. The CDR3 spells CSVGDTSGPLNIQYF. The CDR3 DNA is TGCAGCGTTGGGGATACTAGCGGGCCCCTAAACATTCAGTACTTC.

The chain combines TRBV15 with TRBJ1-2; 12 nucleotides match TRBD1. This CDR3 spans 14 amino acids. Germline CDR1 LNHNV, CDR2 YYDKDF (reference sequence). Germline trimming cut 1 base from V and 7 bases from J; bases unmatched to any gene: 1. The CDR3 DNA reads TGTGCCACCAGCAGAGGGGACAGGGGGCGTGGCTACACCTTC. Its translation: CATSRGDRGRGYTF.

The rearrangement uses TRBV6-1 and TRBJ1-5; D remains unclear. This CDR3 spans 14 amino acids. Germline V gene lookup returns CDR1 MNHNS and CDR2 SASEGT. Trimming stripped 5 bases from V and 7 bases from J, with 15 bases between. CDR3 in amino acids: CASSSSGDGQPQHF. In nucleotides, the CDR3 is TGTGCCAGCAGTTCAAGCGGGGATGGGCAGCCCCAGCATTTT.